This TCR beta chain appears in the sequencing data of a study of cytomegalovirus exposure and HLA in healthy donors. Study details: Findings of an earlier analysis included more than 90 million unique TCR beta sequences from roughly 200 million T cells. Findings and caveats of the study: Indistinguishable V segments such as TRBV6-2 and TRBV6-3 were excluded.

V was shortened by 1 base and J by 0 bases, with 7 bases between the two germline ends. In germline, CDR1 is LNHDA, CDR2 SQIVND (reference sequence). The CDR3 is made up of 15 amino acids. With respect to this clone: Its antigen is as yet unknown.

Vbeta (60) and Jbeta (13) primers were used in the PCR. TCRdb's copy holds only in-frame clones and misses some; the assay was immunoSEQ multiplex PCR. Here the sample table reports about 150,000 clones. Material: PBMCs. The origin of this receptor is a woman in her 50s in good health and CMV-seronegative. The V gene is TRBV19, the J gene TRBJ1-5, with D uncertain. CDR3 amino acids: CASSIGGGSNQPQHF. The DNA of the CDR3 is TGTGCCAGTAGTATAGGAGGCGGTAGCAATCAGCCCCAGCATTTT.